These 32 T cell receptor beta chains share one sample of origin, sequenced in a study of cytomegalovirus exposure and HLA in healthy donors. PCR amplification relied on 60 Vbeta primers (plus 13 Jbeta primers). Sequenced by immunoSEQ multiplex PCR; TCRdb stores in-frame clones only, minus some. The sample lists roughly 78,000 clones, 50% to 80% occurring once. The sequenced material came from PBMCs. The receptor set was obtained from a man aged 35 to 55 in good health and CMV-seropositive.

As regards this clone: The same CDR3 can be traced to other DNA sequences in this sample. The V gene is TRBV11-3, the J gene TRBJ2-7; D might be TRBD2 (5 bases). This CDR3 is 15 amino acids long. The germline V gene encodes CDR1 SGHNT and CDR2 YENEEA. V shed 9 bases and J shed 4 bases, with 22 bases lying between them. The CDR3 DNA reads TGTGCCAGTAGCCAGAAGGAGAGGGCGGCATACGAGCAGTACTTC. Translated: CASSQKERAAYEQYF. Filled out from reference TRBV11-3 and TRBJ2-7, the complete variable domain reads EAGVVQSPRYKIIEKKQPVAFWCNPISGHNTLYWYLQNLGQGPELLIRYENEEAVDDSQLPKDRFSAERLKGVDSTLKIQPAELGDSAVYLCASSQKERAAYEQYFGPGTRLTVT.

The chain has TRBV7-9 and TRBJ2-5; D is undetermined. The ends were cut back, 3 bases at V and 5 bases at J, with 10 bases in the middle. This CDR3 is built from 13 residues. Germline loops: CDR1 SEHNR, CDR2 FQNEAQ (reference sequence). Here the CDR3 reads CASSFASRETQYF. CDR3 nucleotide sequence: TGTGCCAGCAGCTTTGCCTCGCGGGAGACCCAGTACTTC.

The table lists this clone with a few counts. The chain combines TRBV28 with TRBJ2-6; D might be TRBD1 (5 bases). CDR3 length equals 14 residues. V was shortened by 7 bases and J by 2 bases, with 9 bases between the two germline ends. Looked up from germline, CDR1 is MDHEN and CDR2 is SYDVKM. CDR3 residues: CASNSGTGANVLTF. As DNA, the CDR3 is TGTGCCAGCAATTCAGGGACTGGGGCCAACGTCCTGACTTTC.

The V gene is TRBV19, the J gene TRBJ1-2; 7 positions agree with TRBD1. The CDR3 extends over 15 amino acids. Germline assignment: CDR1 LNHDA and CDR2 SQIVND (reference sequence). V lost 3 bases, J lost 8 bases, and 12 bases stayed unmatched. The CDR3 here is CASSIDETGTGGYTF. The DNA of the CDR3 is TGTGCCAGTAGTATCGACGAGACAGGGACGGGCGGCTACACCTTC. Using reference TRBV19 and TRBJ1-2 for the parts outside the CDR3, the full variable domain is DGGITQSPKYLFRKEGQNVTLSCEQNLNHDAMYWYRQDPGQGLRLIYYSQIVNDFQKGDIAEGYSVSREKKESFPLTVTSAQKNPTAFYLCASSIDETGTGGYTFGSGTRLTVV.

This clone was detected a few times. The V and J genes are TRBV29-1 and TRBJ2-7, with 7 bases aligning to TRBD1. The CDR3 runs to 15 residues. Germline V lookup: CDR1 SQVTM, CDR2 ANQGSEA. Trimming removed 7 bases from V and 2 bases from J; junction bases left unmatched: 14. This CDR3 is CSARKGQWGTYEQYF. The CDR3 bases are TGCAGCGCGCGAAAGGGACAGTGGGGAACCTACGAGCAGTACTTC.

This clone was detected only a few times. The chain joins TRBV6-1 to TRBJ2-3; D not resolved. The germline CDR1 and CDR2 sequences are MNHNS and SASEGT. This CDR3 is built from 14 residues. Trimming left V 7 bases short and J 6 bases short, with 17 bases between. The CDR3 DNA reads as TGTGCCAGCACCACCCCCCACCTCGGGGATACGCAGTATTTT. This sequence encodes CASTTPHLGDTQYF.

This clone was detected a few times. The chain joins TRBV5-1 to TRBJ2-7; TRBD1 agrees at 7 bases. V shed 8 bases, J shed 2 bases, and the junction held 10 bases outside the gene matches. Looked up from germline, CDR1 is SGHRS and CDR2 is YFSETQ. The CDR3 runs to 14 residues. The CDR3 is CASTLGQTPYEQYF. The CDR3 coding sequence is TGCGCCAGTACCTTGGGACAGACCCCCTACGAGCAGTACTTC.

The chain has TRBV5-1 and TRBJ2-5; no clear D gene. Germline lookup yields CDR1 SGHRS and CDR2 YFSETQ. The CDR3 length is 14 residues. Trimming cost V 4 bases and J 5 bases, with 15 bases left between them. The chain's CDR3 is CASSPESPIETQYF. CDR3 coding DNA: TGCGCCAGCAGCCCGGAGAGTCCAATCGAGACCCAGTACTTC.

The gene calls are TRBV28 and TRBJ1-1, with TRBD1 matching 10 bases. The J segment lost 0 bases and the V segment lost 4 bases, leaving 11 bases of the junction unmatched. Germline loops: CDR1 MDHEN, CDR2 SYDVKM. The CDR3 contains 18 residues. The CDR3 DNA follows: TGTGCCAGCAGTTCCCCCCCCGGACAGGGGGAGGTGAACACTGAAGCTTTCTTT. Translation gives CASSSPPGQGEVNTEAFF.

This chain uses TRBV4-1 with TRBJ1-4, with 7 bases identical to TRBD1. The CDR3 runs to 16 residues. V gave up 8 bases and J gave up 5 bases; unmatched junction bases: 14. The germline V gene has CDR1 MGHRA and CDR2 YSYEKL. DNA for the CDR3: TGCGCCAGCTCCTGGCTTCCGGGACAGAGAAATGAAAAACTGTTTTTT. This codes for CASSWLPGQRNEKLFF.

This rearrangement joins TRBV6-5 to TRBJ2-5; D gene unclear. The DNA end favors TRBJ2-7, so the J call may be wrong. Looked up from germline, CDR1 is MNHEY and CDR2 is SVGAGI. CDR3 size: 14 residues. In nucleotides, the CDR3 is TGTGCCAGCAGTTACTCTACAGAATCCTACGAGCAGTACTTC. Protein: CASSYSTESYEQYF.

This clone was seen a few times. This rearrangement joins TRBV4-3 to TRBJ1-1, with D uncertain. CDR1 is LGHNA and CDR2 is YSLEER in the germline V gene. This CDR3 is 17 amino acids long. V lost 3 bases and J lost 8, with 25 bases in between. The CDR3 is CASSQNGVLGENGEAFF. As DNA, the CDR3 is TGCGCCAGCAGCCAGAACGGGGTCCTAGGCGAGAACGGCGAAGCTTTCTTT.

The genes are TRBV7-2 and TRBJ2-7, with TRBD1 matching over 7 bases. Germline CDR1 and CDR2: SGHTA and FQGNSA. Trimming removed 3 bases from V and 1 base from J; junction bases left unmatched: 6. The CDR3 has 15 residues. The CDR3 loop is CASSLLTGASYEQYF. In nucleotides, the CDR3 is TGTGCCAGCAGCTTGCTTACAGGGGCATCCTACGAGCAGTACTTC.

The chain carries TRBV6-4 and TRBJ1-1; TRBD1 agrees at 7 bases. Looked up from germline, CDR1 is MRHNA and CDR2 is SNTAGT. J lost 3 bases, V lost 6 bases, and 19 bases had no gene match. The CDR3 contains 18 residues. The CDR3 loop is CASRSREDRARKDTEAFF. The CDR3 DNA is TGTGCCAGCAGGTCTAGGGAAGACAGGGCTAGAAAAGACACTGAAGCTTTCTTT.

The chain couples TRBV19 to TRBJ1-5, with TRBD1 matching 10 bases. J gave up 6 bases and V 5 bases, and 1 base lay outside the gene matches. Germline V gene data show CDR1 as LNHDA and CDR2 as SQIVND (reference sequence). The CDR3 spans 13 residues. The CDR3 region has the DNA TGTGCCAGTAGTGGGACAGGGGTTCAGCCCCAGCATTTT. Its protein product is CASSGTGVQPQHF. Based on the CDR3 plus reference TRBV19 and TRBJ1-5, the full variable domain is DGGITQSPKYLFRKEGQNVTLSCEQNLNHDAMYWYRQDPGQGLRLIYYSQIVNDFQKGDIAEGYSVSREKKESFPLTVTSAQKNPTAFYLCASSGTGVQPQHFGDGTRLSIL.

V is TRBV7-2 and J is TRBJ2-7; tentatively, D is TRBD1 (6 bases). This CDR3 spans 11 amino acids. Deletions cut 5 bases from V and 7 bases from J, with 9 bases between. Germline values: CDR1 SGHTA, CDR2 FQGNSA. The CDR3: CASSQGLEQYF. The CDR3 coding sequence is TGTGCCAGCAGCCAGGGGCTAGAGCAGTACTTC.

This clone appeared a few times. V is TRBV6-5 and J is TRBJ2-4; D is uncertain. Deletions cut 6 bases from V and 0 bases from J, with 9 bases between. The CDR3 sequence is 14 residues long. Germline loops: CDR1 MNHEY, CDR2 SVGAGI. In DNA form, the CDR3 reads TGTGCCAGCAGACAGTCACTAGCCAAAAACATTCAGTACTTC. Residues: CASRQSLAKNIQYF.

This clone was counted between two and nine times. The chain is built from TRBV10-2 and TRBJ2-2; the match to TRBD2 covers 12 bases. The CDR3 totals 18 residues. Per germline, CDR1 WSHSY and CDR2 SAAADI. Germline trimming cut 7 bases from V and 7 bases from J; bases unmatched to any gene: 16. The CDR3 nucleotides are TGCGCCAGCAAAGGGGGAACCGGGACTAGCGGGTTGTTCGGGGAGCTGTTTTTT. Translating gives CASKGGTGTSGLFGELFF.

The J gene is TRBJ2-2, the V gene TRBV19; 8 bases are a match to TRBD2. This CDR3 contains 14 residues. In germline, CDR1 is LNHDA, CDR2 SQIVND (reference sequence). Trimming took 7 bases from V and 0 from J; bases not matched to a gene: 1. In DNA, the CDR3 is TGTGCCAGTAAAGCGGGGGCGAACACCGGGGAGCTGTTTTTT. Protein sequence: CASKAGANTGELFF.

The rearrangement joins TRBV11-2 to TRBJ1-1; D is ambiguous. The V end lost 7 bases, the J end lost 11 bases, and 23 bases lay between the germline ends. Germline loops: CDR1 SGHAT, CDR2 FQNNGV. The CDR3 covers 14 residues. The CDR3 loop is CASKQLRREPYAFF. CDR3 DNA sequence: TGTGCCAGCAAACAGCTTAGGAGGGAGCCCTACGCTTTCTTT.

The CDR3 region has the DNA TGCAGCGGTAGACAGGGCCAAACCGGGGAGCTGTTTTTT. This sequence encodes CSGRQGQTGELFF. V usage is TRBV29-1 and J usage is TRBJ2-2; 7 bases map to TRBD1. Germline V gives CDR1 SQVTM, CDR2 ANQGSEA. V was pared by 7 bases and J by 5 bases, with 7 bases of the junction left unmatched. The CDR3 runs 13 residues.

This rearrangement joins TRBV10-2 to TRBJ2-5, with TRBD2 identical over 8 bases. This CDR3 is 14 amino acids long. V trimming: 3 bases; J trimming: 1 base; junction bases outside the gene matches: 1. Germline CDR1 and CDR2: WSHSY and SAAADI. CDR3 DNA: TGCGCCAGCAGTGACGGGGGGGGCCAAGAGACCCAGTACTTC. Amino acids: CASSDGGGQETQYF.

The J gene is TRBJ1-1, the V gene TRBV21-1. TRBV21-1 is classified as a pseudogene. The CDR3 runs 17 residues. DNA of the CDR3: TGTGCCAGCAGGACGGGAAAAGGAGAAGTGTGTTACACTGAAGCTTTCTTT. This sequence encodes CASRTGKGEVCYTEAFF.

Turning to this clone: A junction boundary mismatches the germline segment, possibly from a read error. This chain connects TRBV7-7 to TRBJ2-5, with 7 bases matching TRBD2. The length of the CDR3 is 14 residues. From germline, CDR1 is SSHAT and CDR2 FNYEAQ (reference sequence). In nucleotides, the CDR3 is TGTGCTAGCAGCTTAGAAGCGGGGAGAGAGACCCAGTACTTC. Translated, it gives CASSLEAGRETQYF.

This clone was counted a few times. The chain uses TRBV9 and TRBJ1-4; 12 bases are a match to TRBD1. V gave up 3 bases and J gave up 6 bases; unmatched junction bases: 6. The V gene's germline CDR1 is SGDLS and CDR2 YYNGEE. This CDR3 is built from 16 residues. CDR3 region: CASSEGTGGGYEKLFF. The CDR3 DNA reads as TGTGCCAGCAGCGAAGGGACAGGGGGCGGGTATGAAAAACTGTTTTTT.

The chain joins TRBV4-3 to TRBJ2-5, with TRBD1 identical over 7 bases. Germline CDR1 and CDR2: LGHNA and YSLEER. The length of the CDR3 is 14 residues. V was pared by 4 bases and J by 7 bases, with 9 bases of the junction left unmatched. In DNA form, the CDR3 reads TGCGCCAGCAGCCGGACGGGACAGTCCGGGACCCAGTACTTC. Protein product: CASSRTGQSGTQYF.

This sequence joins TRBV4-2 and TRBJ2-4; TRBD1 might be the D (6 bases). The CDR3 covers 16 residues. Germline CDR1 and CDR2: LGHNA and YNFKEQ. Trimming took 0 bases from V and 0 from J, leaving 9 bases between them. The CDR3 spells CASSQEGTQAKNIQYF. The CDR3 DNA sequence: TGTGCCAGCAGCCAAGAAGGGACACAAGCCAAAAACATTCAGTACTTC.

A few counts support this clone. The chain recombines TRBV7-3 with TRBJ2-3, with D possibly being TRBD2 (6 bases). The CDR3 consists of 16 residues. Trimming removed 5 bases from V and 3 bases from J, with 18 bases in between. The V gene's germline CDR1 is SGHTA and CDR2 FQGTGA. In nucleotides, the CDR3 is TGTGCCAGCAGCCGGGGCCTAGCGAGCGGGACAGATACGCAGTATTTT. Translating gives CASSRGLASGTDTQYF.

The chain carries TRBV9 and TRBJ1-6; 9 nucleotides agree with TRBD1. Germline loops: CDR1 SGDLS, CDR2 YYNGEE. This CDR3 spans 15 amino acids. The V segment lost 3 bases and the J segment 9 bases; nucleotides outside the gene matches: 7. For the CDR3, the DNA is TGTGCCAGCAGCGCGGGACAGGGCTTTGGTTCACCCCTCCACTTT. Translating it yields CASSAGQGFGSPLHF.

Only a few counts were recorded for this clone. The chain uses TRBV11-3 and TRBJ2-7; D may be TRBD1 (6 bases). CDR1 SGHNT and CDR2 YENEEA come from the germline V gene. The ends were cut back, 2 bases at V and 0 bases at J, with 17 bases in the middle. The CDR3 contains 17 residues. The chain's CDR3 is CASSLSYWTESSYEQYF. CDR3 nucleotide sequence: TGTGCCAGCAGCTTATCGTACTGGACAGAATCCTCCTACGAGCAGTACTTC.

This clone was seen only once. The chain uses TRBV6-7 and TRBJ2-5, with 7 positions matching TRBD1. TRBV6-7 is an open reading frame whose function is uncertain. CDR3 length: 14 residues. J lost 2 bases, V lost 6 bases, and 6 bases had no gene match. CDR3 nucleotide sequence: TGTGCCAGCAGGTACCAGGGGGATCAAGAGACCCAGTACTTC. It codes for CASRYQGDQETQYF.

This sequence joins TRBV6-4 and TRBJ1-5, with D hard to call. Germline CDR1 MRHNA, CDR2 SNTAGT. The CDR3 consists of 13 residues. V shed 5 bases and J shed 5 bases, with 10 bases lying between them. CDR3 coding DNA: TGTGCCAGCAGTCGGGTTTTCCATCAGCCCCAGCATTTT. Its translation: CASSRVFHQPQHF.